This section outlines one T cell receptor (beta chain) sequence together with its context. The target antigen is unknown. The sequenced template was cDNA made from the entire isolated RNA. Naive, central memory and regulatory T cell samples averaged around 3.3 million reads. The repertoire was sequenced with immunoSEQ multiplex PCR; TCRdb's copy has only in-frame clones and lacks some. This table holds under 300,000 clones, 24% found once. These data belong to a study of beta chain features in type 1 diabetes. General study points: Shorter TCRB CDR3s, moderately but significantly so, were found in Type 1 diabetes patients in all four CD4+ subsets.

V was clipped by 0 bases and J by 7 bases, with 9 bases between them. Germline V CDR1 and CDR2: LGHNA, YNFKEQ. CDR3 size: 14 residues. The sequence was obtained from a woman under 40 with type 1 diabetes. Input material: naive CD4+ T cells from blood. The chain combines TRBV4-2 with TRBJ1-4; D gene ambiguous. CDR3 sequence reads: CASSQDRSGEKLFF. CDR3 DNA: TGTGCCAGCAGCCAAGATCGTTCCGGTGAAAAACTGTTTTTT.